Listed below are T cell receptor beta chains from one sample, sequenced in a study of shared clonotypes between healthy human individuals. Generated by immunoSEQ multiplex PCR, the TCRdb table keeps only in-frame clones and is missing some. There are roughly 1,800,000 clones in the sample; about 95% occur only once, and around 1% lies in the top ten. The sample was naive CD8+ T cells sorted from blood. The receptors stem from a man aged 18 to 29 in good health. Each CDR3 is given with its conserved first and last residue. The D gene is left open where the match is weak. Only some rows state a clone size, as once, few, many or a class for expanded clones.

j_call cdr3_length v_call clone_size d_call cdr3_aa cdr3_nt
TRBJ2-4 16 TRBV4-1 NA TRBD2 CASSQEAGGAKNIQYF TGCGCCAGCAGCCAAGAGGCGGGGGGCGCCAAAAACATTCAGTACTTC
TRBJ1-5 15 TRBV7-8 NA NA CASSPLGGAGQPQHF TGTGCCAGCAGCCCCCTGGGGGGGGCCGGCCAGCCCCAGCATTTT
TRBJ2-7 13 TRBV7-9 once NA CASSLDPPYEQYF TGTGCCAGCAGCTTAGACCCACCCTACGAGCAGTACTTC
TRBJ2-7 15 TRBV27 NA TRBD1 CASSFSGQGAHEQYF TGTGCCAGCAGTTTCTCGGGACAGGGGGCCCACGAGCAGTACTTC
TRBJ2-7 14 TRBV4-3 NA TRBD2 CASSLLADSYEQYF TGCGCCAGCAGCCTACTAGCGGACTCCTACGAGCAGTACTTC
TRBJ2-1 16 TRBV19 NA NA CASSILGPSSYNEQFF TGTGCCAGTAGTATCCTGGGCCCTAGCTCCTACAATGAGCAGTTCTTC
TRBJ2-2 19 TRBV7-2 NA TRBD2 CASSLCPPWRERCTGELFF TGTGCCAGCAGCTTATGCCCTCCCTGGCGGGAGCGGTGCACCGGGGAGCTGTTTTTT
TRBJ2-3 13 TRBV5-4 NA NA CASSSQGGDTQYF TGTGCCAGCAGCTCCCAGGGGGGAGATACGCAGTATTTT
TRBJ2-1 11 TRBV30 NA NA CAWSIGSEQFF TGTGCCTGGAGTATAGGGAGTGAGCAGTTCTTC
TRBJ1-5 13 TRBV14 NA NA CASSGSPGGPQHF TGTGCCAGCAGCGGCTCCCCCGGGGGCCCCCAGCATTTT
TRBJ2-5 14 TRBV30 NA NA CAWTRGSAQETQYF TGTGCCTGGACCCGGGGGAGCGCACAAGAGACCCAGTACTTC
TRBJ2-7 15 TRBV6-1 once NA CASTLDRSLSYEQYF TGTGCCAGCACCCTAGACAGGTCCCTCTCCTACGAGCAGTACTTC
TRBJ2-5 17 TRBV7-8 NA TRBD1 CASSSETGGLPGETQYF TGTGCCAGCAGCTCGGAGACAGGGGGCCTTCCGGGGGAGACCCAGTACTTC
TRBJ1-1 15 TRBV19 once NA CASSTPPEGRDEAFF TGTGCCAGTAGTACACCCCCGGAGGGGCGGGATGAAGCTTTCTTT